Given below is one T cell receptor (beta chain) in context. Trimming stripped 11 bases from V and 8 bases from J, with 13 bases between. The CDR3 sequence is 11 residues long. The germline CDR1 and CDR2 sequences are MGHDK and SYGVNS. TCRdb recomputed calls from the RT-PCR reads with MiXCR, one row per CDR3 protein. The table shows hundreds of thousands of distinct CDR3 sequences, with 13% to 15% occurring only once. This sequence originates from a female donor in good health, serving as a healthy control. J is TRBJ2-1 and V is TRBV25-1, with TRBD1 as a possible D gene (5 bases). Sequenced: memory CD4+ T cells from blood. CDR3 DNA: TGTGCCGGGCCAGGGTCCGATGAGCAGTTCTTC. This codes for CAGPGSDEQFF.